Listed here is a single TCR beta chain. This sample was included in a study of T cell changes during pregnancy in multiple sclerosis. CDR3 length equals 15 residues. CDR1 and CDR2 (germline): SGHRS, YFSETQ. The V end was cut by 2 bases, the J end by 3 bases, with 14 bases between. Assay used: immunoSEQ multiplex PCR; TCRdb lists only in-frame clones, some missing. Among about 69,000 clones, approximately 90% were seen once, and the ten largest hold roughly 1.4%. The chain recombines TRBV5-1 with TRBJ1-1; D uncertain. This clonotype originated in a female donor with multiple sclerosis, enrolled in a pregnancy study. Sequencing was performed on peripheral blood, taken in the third trimester of pregnancy. CDR3 in amino acids: CASSFLRAGDTEAFF. The CDR3 DNA is TGCGCCAGCAGCTTCTTAAGGGCCGGGGACACTGAAGCTTTCTTT.